Shown below are 28 T cell receptor beta chains from a single sample sequenced in a study of blood T cell repertoires in COVID-19. Produced via immunoSEQ multiplex PCR; TCRdb's table is partial and in-frame only. This sample has over 200,000 clones, with 88% found just once. The sequencing input was peripheral blood. All receptors derive from a woman in her sixties or seventies with acute or convalescent COVID-19.

V usage is TRBV10-1 and J usage is TRBJ1-4; no clear D gene. CDR3 size: 14 residues. Trimming shortened V by 3 bases and J by 0 bases, and 5 bases separated the two germline ends. Germline loops: CDR1 WNHNN, CDR2 SYGVQD (reference sequence). CDR3 amino acids: CASSEHPTNEKLFF. The CDR3 DNA reads TGCGCCAGCAGTGAACATCCAACTAATGAAAAACTGTTTTTT.

The chain uses TRBV28 and TRBJ1-3, with TRBD1 matching 7 bases. V gave up 2 bases and J gave up 14 bases; unmatched junction bases: 9. Per the germline V gene, CDR1 is MDHEN and CDR2 is SYDVKM. This CDR3 comprises 13 residues. CDR3 loop: CASSLNMGQWVYF. The CDR3 nucleotides are TGTGCCAGCAGTTTAAATATGGGACAGTGGGTATATTTT. Combining the CDR3 with reference TRBV28 and TRBJ1-3 gives the whole variable domain DVKVTQSSRYLVKRTGEKVFLECVQDMDHENMFWYRQDPGLGLRLIYFSYDVKMKEKGDIPEGYSVSREKKERFSLILESASTNQTSMYLCASSLNMGQWVYFGEGSWLTVV.

The rearrangement links TRBV30 to TRBJ1-1; 8 nucleotides align to TRBD1. The V and J ends lost 3 bases and 3 bases, in that order; junction bases with no gene match: 6. Germline CDR1 reads GTSNPN; CDR2 reads SVGIG (reference sequence). There are 14 residues in the CDR3. The CDR3 coding sequence is TGTGCCTGGAGAGGACAGGGAAGATACACTGAAGCTTTCTTT. This gives the protein CAWRGQGRYTEAFF.

The V gene is TRBV9, the J gene TRBJ1-2; D unresolved. Germline V lookup: CDR1 SGDLS, CDR2 YYNGEE. The CDR3 consists of 14 residues. Trimming stripped 2 bases from V and 1 base from J, with 9 bases between. This CDR3 is CASSVFGVNYGYTF. The CDR3 DNA reads TGTGCCAGCAGCGTTTTTGGAGTTAACTATGGCTACACCTTC.

The chain uses TRBV27 and TRBJ1-2; D uncertain. This CDR3 contains 13 residues. The V end was cut by 2 bases, the J end by 0 bases, with 4 bases between. CDR1 is MNHEY, CDR2 SMNVEV, per germline (reference sequence). The CDR3 sequence: CASSLQANYGYTF. The DNA for the CDR3 is TGTGCCAGCAGTTTACAGGCTAACTATGGCTACACCTTC.

Here the CDR3 reads CASSSAGTGGSYTF. In DNA form, the CDR3 reads TGTGCCAGCAGCTCGGCGGGGACAGGGGGCAGCTACACCTTC. The chain employs TRBV7-8 and TRBJ1-2; 12 bases map to TRBD1. CDR1 SGHVS and CDR2 FQNEAQ come from the germline V gene. The CDR3 has 14 residues. J was trimmed by 9 bases and V by 4 bases; bases with no gene match: 6.

The chain links TRBV4-2 to TRBJ2-3, with a possible D match to TRBD2 (5 bases). The germline gives CDR1 LGHNA, CDR2 YNFKEQ. V was clipped by 4 bases and J by 3 bases, with 14 bases between them. The CDR3 runs 15 residues. CDR3 loop: CASSRNPGSTDTQYF. DNA for the CDR3: TGTGCCAGCAGCCGAAACCCGGGATCGACAGATACGCAGTATTTT.

The V and J genes are TRBV27 and TRBJ1-4, with a tentative D call TRBD1 (5 bases). This CDR3 comprises 13 residues. Deletions cut 5 bases from V and 14 bases from J, with 18 bases between. Germline CDR1 reads MNHEY; CDR2 reads SMNVEV (reference sequence). DNA of the CDR3: TGTGCCAGCAGTATAAACCCCCAGGGAAGCCTGTTTTTT. This encodes CASSINPQGSLFF.

This chain joins TRBV6-1 and TRBJ2-5, with TRBD2 matching over 14 bases. CDR3 size: 18 residues. Germline V CDR1 and CDR2: MNHNS, SASEGT. Unmatched junction bases numbered 11, after V lost 6 bases and J lost 2 bases. Here the CDR3 reads CASREPGLAGVGQETQYF. CDR3 coding DNA: TGTGCCAGCAGAGAACCGGGACTAGCGGGAGTTGGGCAAGAGACCCAGTACTTC.

This clone was picked up a small number of times. The chain combines TRBV28 with TRBJ1-5; D is undetermined. The CDR3 has 14 residues. V lost 5 bases and J lost 9, with 17 bases in between. From germline, CDR1 is MDHEN and CDR2 SYDVKM. The CDR3 DNA is TGTGCCAGCAGTCTGCGGGAGAATTCAGGGCCCCAGCATTTT. Protein: CASSLRENSGPQHF.

This chain links TRBV27 with TRBJ1-2, with a possible D match to TRBD1 (5 bases). The CDR3 loop spans 12 amino acids. Deletions cut 3 bases from V and 7 bases from J, with 9 bases between. The germline gives CDR1 MNHEY, CDR2 SMNVEV (reference sequence). CDR3 nucleotides: TGTGCCAGCAGTTTTAGGGGTGGTGGCTACACCTTC. It translates to CASSFRGGGYTF.

The chain uses TRBV28 and TRBJ1-1; D uncertain. Trimming stripped 3 bases from V and 10 bases from J, with 9 bases between. Germline V gene lookup returns CDR1 MDHEN and CDR2 SYDVKM. The CDR3 covers 11 residues. The chain's CDR3 is CASSLAGLAFF. The CDR3 DNA reads as TGTGCCAGCAGTTTGGCGGGGTTAGCTTTCTTT.

The chain combines TRBV7-6 with TRBJ1-5; D unclear. The CDR3 loop spans 14 amino acids. The V end lost 3 bases, the J end lost 0 bases, and 6 bases lay between the germline ends. Germline lookup yields CDR1 SGHVS and CDR2 FNYEAQ. Here the CDR3 DNA reads TGTGCCAGCAGCTTTCCGGGTAGCAATCAGCCCCAGCATTTT. Translated, it gives CASSFPGSNQPQHF. The whole variable domain, remainder taken from reference TRBV7-6 and TRBJ1-5, is GAGVSQSPRYKVTKRGQDVALRCDPISGHVSLYWYRQALGQGPEFLTYFNYEAQQDKSGLPNDRFSAERPEGSISTLTIQRTEQRDSAMYRCASSFPGSNQPQHFGDGTRLSIL.

The chain is built from TRBV6-1 and TRBJ1-6; the D gene is possibly TRBD1 (5 bases). The CDR3 consists of 15 residues. Trimming left V 7 bases short and J 7 bases short, with 17 bases between. Germline values: CDR1 MNHNS, CDR2 SASEGT. The CDR3 coding sequence is TGTGCCAGCACTGTCCGACAGAGCTTGAATTCACCCCTCCACTTT. Its protein is CASTVRQSLNSPLHF.

V is TRBV7-3 and J is TRBJ2-5, with 15 bases identical to TRBD2. The CDR3 loop spans 17 amino acids. Germline loops: CDR1 SGHTA, CDR2 FQGTGA. V dropped 5 bases and J dropped 4; count of bases not matched to a gene: 8. The CDR3 loop is CASSPGTSGRLGETQYF. The CDR3 DNA follows: TGTGCCAGCAGCCCTGGGACTAGCGGGAGGCTCGGAGAGACCCAGTACTTC.

The V gene is TRBV19, the J gene TRBJ1-6; 9 nucleotides line up with TRBD1. The junction had 8 bases not matched to a gene; V was cut back by 4 bases and J by 10 bases. Germline lookup yields CDR1 LNHDA and CDR2 SQIVND (reference sequence). The CDR3 is 15 residues long. CDR3 DNA sequence: TGTGCCAGTAGTACTTCTGGACAGGGGAGATCACCCCTCCACTTT. Its protein product is CASSTSGQGRSPLHF. Looking up the rest from reference TRBV19 and TRBJ1-6 gives the full variable domain: DGGITQSPKYLFRKEGQNVTLSCEQNLNHDAMYWYRQDPGQGLRLIYYSQIVNDFQKGDIAEGYSVSREKKESFPLTVTSAQKNPTAFYLCASSTSGQGRSPLHFGNGTRLTVT.

Written as DNA, the CDR3 is TGTGCCAGCAGTCCTCAGGGGGCGCGTGGAAACACCATATATTTT. Its translation: CASSPQGARGNTIYF. The rearrangement joins TRBV6-5 to TRBJ1-3, with 8 bases matching TRBD1. J lost 3 bases, V lost 5 bases, and 6 bases had no gene match. The CDR3 is 15 amino acids. CDR1 and CDR2 from the germline V gene are MNHEY and SVGAGI.

The V and J genes are TRBV20-1 and TRBJ2-1; unclear D gene. The CDR3 spans 11 residues. Trimming took off 6 bases at V and 7 bases at J, with 10 bases between the two ends. Germline CDR1 reads DFQATT; CDR2 reads SNEGSKA (reference sequence). The CDR3 DNA reads TGCAGTGCCCAACGAGGAAATGAGCAGTTCTTC. It yields the protein CSAQRGNEQFF.

In this sample, this clone turned up once. The chain carries TRBV6-2 or TRBV6-3 and TRBJ2-1; the D gene is possibly TRBD2 (5 bases). Trimming removed 2 bases at V and 5 bases at J, with 13 bases between. CDR3 length: 15 residues. In germline, CDR1 is MNHEY, CDR2 SVGEGT. The DNA of the CDR3 is TGTGCCAGCAGTTACCGGGGAGTCCAGGACAATGAGCAGTTCTTC. It yields the protein CASSYRGVQDNEQFF.

CDR3 sequence reads: CASSILGQGANYGYTF. The CDR3 nucleotides are TGTGCCAGTAGTATTCTAGGACAGGGGGCTAACTATGGCTACACCTTC. V gene TRBV19 combines with J gene TRBJ1-2; 10 nucleotides match TRBD1. The CDR3 is 16 residues long. Germline-derived CDR1 and CDR2 are LNHDA and SQIVND (reference sequence). V shed 3 bases and J 0 bases; nucleotides not matched to a gene: 4.

CDR3 region: CASSLAGTGTETQYF. The DNA of the CDR3 is TGTGCCAGCAGCTTAGCCGGGACAGGGACGGAGACCCAGTACTTC. This chain connects TRBV7-9 to TRBJ2-5, with 9 bases aligning to TRBD1. Unmatched junction bases numbered 4, after V lost 0 bases and J lost 5 bases. CDR1 SEHNR and CDR2 FQNEAQ come from the germline V gene (reference sequence). The length of the CDR3 is 15 residues.

The rearrangement links TRBV19 to TRBJ1-5; weak D call: TRBD1 (5 bases). Per germline, CDR1 LNHDA and CDR2 SQIVND (reference sequence). The CDR3 contains 15 residues. Trimming took 2 bases from V and 2 from J, leaving 10 bases between them. This CDR3 is CASSIRAGRNQPQHF. The CDR3 coding sequence is TGTGCCAGTAGTATAAGGGCAGGGCGCAATCAGCCCCAGCATTTT.

This clone was detected only once. The chain employs TRBV19 and TRBJ1-2, with unresolved D. Between the trimmed V and J ends, which lost 1 base and 6 bases, there was a span of 9 bases. CDR1 and CDR2 (germline): LNHDA, SQIVND (reference sequence). The CDR3 sequence is 13 residues long. For the CDR3, the DNA is TGTGCCAGTAGTATAGTCAGACGGGATGGCTACACCTTC. Amino acid sequence: CASSIVRRDGYTF. Filled out from reference TRBV19 and TRBJ1-2, the complete variable domain reads DGGITQSPKYLFRKEGQNVTLSCEQNLNHDAMYWYRQDPGQGLRLIYYSQIVNDFQKGDIAEGYSVSREKKESFPLTVTSAQKNPTAFYLCASSIVRRDGYTFGSGTRLTVV.

The V and J genes are TRBV28 and TRBJ2-7, with 7 bases aligning to TRBD2. The J segment lost 6 bases and the V segment lost 8 bases, leaving 19 bases of the junction unmatched. The CDR3 contains 16 residues. Germline-derived CDR1 and CDR2 are MDHEN and SYDVKM. CDR3 protein: CASEPLWSGIASEQYF. CDR3 nucleotides: TGTGCCAGCGAACCACTCTGGAGCGGGATCGCCTCCGAGCAGTACTTC.

This sequence joins TRBV28 and TRBJ2-1, with 11 bases lining up with TRBD2. Germline V lookup: CDR1 MDHEN, CDR2 SYDVKM. The trim removed 2 bases at V and 5 bases at J, leaving 2 bases unmatched. CDR3 size: 15 residues. In nucleotides, the CDR3 is TGTGCCAGCAGTTTACCGGGACTAGCGGACAATGAGCAGTTCTTC. The encoded protein is CASSLPGLADNEQFF.

The chain couples TRBV7-9 to TRBJ2-7; 12 bases match TRBD1. The CDR3 is 14 residues long. The V gene end was trimmed by 5 bases and the J gene end by 7 bases; junction bases not matched to a gene: 6. Germline lookup yields CDR1 SEHNR and CDR2 FQNEAQ (reference sequence). CDR3 region: CASSSRDRGLEQYF. The CDR3 coding sequence is TGTGCCAGCAGCAGCCGGGACAGGGGGCTAGAGCAGTACTTC.

The J gene is TRBJ2-2, the V gene TRBV24-1; D is possibly TRBD1 (6 bases). The CDR3 extends over 18 amino acids. V lost 0 bases, J lost 4 bases, and 17 bases lay in between. Germline V CDR1 and CDR2: KGHDR, SFDVKD. This CDR3 is CATSDLHYAQGSTGELFF. The CDR3 nucleotides read TGTGCCACCAGTGATTTGCATTATGCTCAGGGGAGCACCGGGGAGCTGTTTTTT.

This chain links TRBV6-5 with TRBJ2-5; TRBD2 agrees at 8 bases. CDR1 and CDR2 from the germline V gene are MNHEY and SVGAGI. This CDR3 contains 14 residues. V was clipped by 3 bases and J by 4 bases; unmatched bases: 4. CDR3 sequence reads: CASSYGSGGETQYF. CDR3 DNA: TGTGCCAGCAGTTATGGCAGCGGGGGAGAGACCCAGTACTTC.